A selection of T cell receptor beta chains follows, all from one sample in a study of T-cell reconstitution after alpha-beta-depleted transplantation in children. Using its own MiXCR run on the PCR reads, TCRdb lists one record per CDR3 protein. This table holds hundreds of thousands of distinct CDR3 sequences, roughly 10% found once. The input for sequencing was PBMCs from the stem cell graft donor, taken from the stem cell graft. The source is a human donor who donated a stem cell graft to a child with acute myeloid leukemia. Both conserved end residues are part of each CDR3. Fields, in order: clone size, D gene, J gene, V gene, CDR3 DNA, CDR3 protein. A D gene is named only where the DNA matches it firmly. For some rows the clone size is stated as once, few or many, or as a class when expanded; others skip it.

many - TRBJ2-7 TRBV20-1 TGCAGTGCTAGGGATCCCTTTGAGCAAGCCTACGAGCAGTACTTC CSARDPFEQAYEQYF
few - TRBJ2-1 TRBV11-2 TGTGCCAGCAGCTTTAGGGGGGAGCCTATTCATGGGCAGTTCTTC CASSFRGEPIHGQFF
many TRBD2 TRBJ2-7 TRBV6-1 TGTGCCAGCAGTGATGGACGGCTAGCGGGAGTCGAGCAGTACTTC CASSDGRLAGVEQYF
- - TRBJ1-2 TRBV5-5 TGTGCCAGCAGCTCAAGACGGGGGGGAGTATATGGCTACACCTTC CASSSRRGGVYGYTF
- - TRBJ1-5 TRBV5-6 TGTGCCAGCAGAAACTGGGGAGGGAATCAGCCCCAGCATTTT CASRNWGGNQPQHF
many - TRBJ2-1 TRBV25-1 TGTGCCAGCAGTTTATCGGGGGCCAATGAGCAGTTCTTC CASSLSGANEQFF
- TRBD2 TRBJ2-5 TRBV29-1 TGCAGCGTAGAGGGAGGGAGGTACCAAGAGACCCAGTACTTC CSVEGGRYQETQYF
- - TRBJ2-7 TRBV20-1 TGCAGTGGGACGGACTCCTACGAGCAGTACTTC CSGTDSYEQYF
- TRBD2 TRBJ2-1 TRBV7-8 TGTGCCAGCAGCTTAGTTCCCAGCCGGCTAGCGGACTCCTACAATGAGCAGTTCTTC CASSLVPSRLADSYNEQFF
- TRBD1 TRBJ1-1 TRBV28 TGTGCCAGCAGTCAGGCACAGGGGGTGGGGAACACTGAAGCTTTCTTT CASSQAQGVGNTEAFF